This T cell receptor (beta chain) comes out of a study of cytomegalovirus exposure and HLA in healthy donors. The PCR ran on 60 Vbeta and 13 Jbeta primers. Assay: immunoSEQ multiplex PCR; the TCRdb copy retains only in-frame clones and omits some. The sample consists of more than 80,000 clones, over 55% of them appearing once. Notes on this clone: Its specificity is unknown.

With V trimmed by 6 bases and J by 5 bases, 6 bases remained unmatched. The CDR3 loop spans 13 amino acids. Germline V lookup: CDR1 SQVTM, CDR2 ANQGSEA. Whole-study results and caveats: Presence/absence analyses rested on an assumption that sequencing depth was roughly uniform across donors.

The chain combines TRBV29-1 with TRBJ1-5; 8 bases fit TRBD1. The specimen sequenced was PBMCs. The sequence derives from a female donor in good health and CMV-seronegative. CDR3 protein: CSVQTQGDQPQHF. In DNA, the CDR3 is TGCAGCGTCCAGACACAGGGGGATCAGCCCCAGCATTTT.